This TCR beta chain is from a study of shared clonotypes between healthy human individuals. The assay was run at deep level. This table comes from immunoSEQ multiplex PCR, and its TCRdb copy is limited to in-frame clones, with some not included. In the table there are 190,000 or so clones, 66% of which are singletons. From germline, CDR1 is LNHDA and CDR2 SQIVND (reference sequence). Trimming shortened V by 6 bases and J by 8 bases, and 14 bases separated the two germline ends. The CDR3 extends over 13 amino acids. The count of this clone is one. The clonotype comes from a man aged 25 to 40 in good health. The specimen was memory CD4+ T cells sorted from blood. Specified subset: CD45RA-negative fraction. The chain joins TRBV19 to TRBJ2-1; D not certain. CDR3 DNA sequence: TGTGCCAGTAGCCCAACCCGTGTCCATGAGCAGTTCTTC. It is translated as CASSPTRVHEQFF. Full variable domain (rest looked up from reference TRBV19 and TRBJ2-1): DGGITQSPKYLFRKEGQNVTLSCEQNLNHDAMYWYRQDPGQGLRLIYYSQIVNDFQKGDIAEGYSVSREKKESFPLTVTSAQKNPTAFYLCASSPTRVHEQFFGPGTRLTVL.